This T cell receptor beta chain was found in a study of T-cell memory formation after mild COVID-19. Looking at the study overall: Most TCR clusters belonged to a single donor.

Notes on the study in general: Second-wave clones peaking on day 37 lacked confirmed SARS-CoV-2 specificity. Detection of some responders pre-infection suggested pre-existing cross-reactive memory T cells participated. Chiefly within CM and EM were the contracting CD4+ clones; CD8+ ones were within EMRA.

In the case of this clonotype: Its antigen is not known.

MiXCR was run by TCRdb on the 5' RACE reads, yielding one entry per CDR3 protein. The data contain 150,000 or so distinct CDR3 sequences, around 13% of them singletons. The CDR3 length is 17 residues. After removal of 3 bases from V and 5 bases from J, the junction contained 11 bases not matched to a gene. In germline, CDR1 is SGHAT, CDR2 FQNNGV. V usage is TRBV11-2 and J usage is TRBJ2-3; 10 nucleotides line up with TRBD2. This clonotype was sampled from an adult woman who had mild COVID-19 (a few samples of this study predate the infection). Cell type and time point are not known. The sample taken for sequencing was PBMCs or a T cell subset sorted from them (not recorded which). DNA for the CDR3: TGTGCCAGCAGCTTCCCAAGCGGGAGGGGGGCCGGAGATACGCAGTATTTT. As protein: CASSFPSGRGAGDTQYF.